Following are 13 T cell receptor beta chains from one sample sequenced in a study of identical twins. MiXCR, applied by TCRdb to the 5' RACE reads, yields one record per CDR3 protein. The table has roughly 250,000 distinct CDR3 sequences, about an eighth seen once; the top ten hold 7% to 9%. Material: memory (CD45RO+) T cells sorted from blood. The receptors here all came from a woman younger than 30 in good health.

This clonotype was counted ten times or more. This rearrangement joins TRBV10-3 to TRBJ1-1; D is perhaps TRBD1 (5 bases). Germline CDR1 reads ENHRY; CDR2 reads SYGVKD. The ends were cut back, 10 bases at V and 1 base at J, with 13 bases in the middle. This CDR3 region has 13 residues. CDR3 loop: CATALQGNTEAFF. DNA for the CDR3: TGTGCCACCGCGCTCCAGGGGAACACTGAAGCTTTCTTT.

J is TRBJ1-6 and V is TRBV27, with D possibly TRBD1 on 6 matching bases. Germline CDR1 and CDR2: MNHEY and SMNVEV (reference sequence). V was trimmed by 10 bases and J by 7 bases, leaving 17 bases between them. This CDR3 contains 14 residues. In DNA, the CDR3 is TGTGCCACCCGAGGGGGGGGACGGAATTCACCCCTCCACTTT. It codes for CATRGGGRNSPLHF.

This clonotype was seen many times. This chain links TRBV29-1 with TRBJ1-2; unclear D gene. CDR3 size: 14 residues. Between the trimmed V and J ends, which lost 4 bases and 2 bases, there was a span of 14 bases. Germline V gene lookup returns CDR1 SQVTM and CDR2 ANQGSEA. The CDR3 DNA reads TGCAGCGTTGGTGGACGGACTGGGAACTATGGCTACACCTTC. It encodes CSVGGRTGNYGYTF.

The chain carries TRBV4-3 and TRBJ2-3; 7 bases fit TRBD2. The germline CDR1 and CDR2 sequences are LGHNA and YSLEER. The CDR3 consists of 15 residues. Trimming took 4 bases from V and 3 from J; bases not matched to a gene: 7. The CDR3 nucleotides are TGCGCCAGCAGCCTCTATGCGGGAGTAACAGATACGCAGTATTTT. Amino acids: CASSLYAGVTDTQYF.

This clonotype was counted only a few times. This chain connects TRBV20-1 to TRBJ2-1, with D possibly being TRBD2 (6 bases). There are 12 residues in the CDR3. Trimming left V 0 bases short and J 16 bases short, with 16 bases between. Germline V gene lookup returns CDR1 DFQATT and CDR2 SNEGSKA (reference sequence). The CDR3 loop reads CSARDDALAFFF. Here the CDR3 DNA reads TGCAGTGCTAGAGATGACGCACTAGCATTCTTCTTC.

The rearrangement uses TRBV6-5 and TRBJ2-7, with D possibly being TRBD1 (7 bases). CDR1 is MNHEY, CDR2 SVGAGI, per germline. V lost 2 bases and J lost 2, with 13 bases in between. The length of the CDR3 is 15 residues. The CDR3 nucleotides read TGTGCCAGCAGTTACGGGCAGGGGGGTACCTACGAGCAGTACTTC. This codes for CASSYGQGGTYEQYF.

This clonotype was seen only a few times. V gene TRBV15 combines with J gene TRBJ2-2, with a tentative D call TRBD1 (5 bases). This CDR3 is 16 amino acids long. V lost 0 bases and J lost 1, with 9 bases in between. Germline CDR1 and CDR2: LNHNV and YYDKDF (reference sequence). DNA of the CDR3: TGTGCCACCAGCAGAGATATCACAGGGAACACCGGGGAGCTGTTTTTT. Translating gives CATSRDITGNTGELFF.

V usage is TRBV12-3 or TRBV12-4 and J usage is TRBJ1-5; perhaps TRBD1 as D (6 bases). Trimming stripped 6 bases from V and 3 bases from J, with 9 bases between. The CDR3 has 13 amino acids. The CDR3 sequence: CASSPGANQPQHF. In nucleotides, the CDR3 is TGTGCCAGCAGCCCAGGGGCCAATCAGCCCCAGCATTTT.

In this sample, this clonotype turned up a few times. The chain couples TRBV6-5 to TRBJ2-1, with 11 bases lining up with TRBD2. Germline values: CDR1 MNHEY, CDR2 SVGAGI. V lost 2 bases to trimming and J lost 6 bases; unmatched junction nucleotides: 3. The CDR3 extends over 15 amino acids. In DNA form, the CDR3 reads TGTGCCAGCAGTTACCGACTAGCGGGAAGCAATGAGCAGTTCTTC. Residues: CASSYRLAGSNEQFF.

The chain employs TRBV18 and TRBJ2-2; D is uncertain. The CDR3 consists of 15 residues. The germline CDR1 and CDR2 sequences are KGHSH and LQKENI. The ends were cut back, 6 bases at V and 5 bases at J, with 16 bases in the middle. The DNA for the CDR3 is TGTGCCAGCTCCCCTAGGAATGGCTGGACCGGGGAGCTGTTTTTT. Its translation: CASSPRNGWTGELFF.

A few counts support this clonotype. V usage is TRBV7-2 and J usage is TRBJ2-1, with a tentative D call TRBD2 (5 bases). V was cut by 5 bases and J by 5 bases, with 13 bases left in between. Germline V gene lookup returns CDR1 SGHTA and CDR2 FQGNSA. The length of the CDR3 is 14 residues. This chain's CDR3 is CASSLTGSHNEQFF. DNA of the CDR3: TGTGCCAGCAGCCTTACGGGATCCCACAATGAGCAGTTCTTC.

The chain uses TRBV2 and TRBJ2-1, with D unresolved. V was trimmed by 9 bases and J by 8 bases, leaving 14 bases between them. CDR3 length: 12 amino acids. CDR1 and CDR2 from the germline V gene are SNHLY and FYNNEI. CDR3 loop: CASRASVYEQFF. The CDR3 nucleotides read TGTGCCAGTCGCGCGTCTGTTTATGAGCAGTTCTTC.

The rearrangement uses TRBV7-9 and TRBJ1-1; D is ambiguous. CDR3 length: 15 residues. The V gene's germline CDR1 is SEHNR and CDR2 FQNEAQ (reference sequence). V was cut by 4 bases and J by 8 bases, with 20 bases left in between. The CDR3 region has the DNA TGTGCCAGCAGCTCCCGAAGGACGGGAAGCGTAGAAGCTTTCTTT. This encodes CASSSRRTGSVEAFF.